Below, one T cell receptor beta chain is given with its context. CDR1 SGHDT and CDR2 YYEEEE come from the germline V gene. The V end lost 1 base, the J end lost 6 bases, and 10 bases lay between the germline ends. The length of the CDR3 is 14 residues. This entry is derived from a study of blood T cell repertoires in COVID-19. Study summary: Acute-phase and convalescent COVID-19 samples originated in the United States, Italy and Spain. Sources were T cells, B-cell-depleted T cells, or PBMCs; the material itself was cDNA or gDNA.

Profiled with immunoSEQ multiplex PCR; TCRdb holds only in-frame clones, not every one. There are a few hundred thousand clones in the sample; around 80% occur only once, and approximately 4% lies in the top ten. The gene calls are TRBV5-6 and TRBJ1-4; D unresolved. The source material was peripheral blood. The origin of this receptor is a man aged 60-69 years with acute or convalescent COVID-19. Here the CDR3 DNA reads TGTGCCAGCAGCTTGAGAGGGTACGATGAAAAACTGTTTTTT. Protein product: CASSLRGYDEKLFF.